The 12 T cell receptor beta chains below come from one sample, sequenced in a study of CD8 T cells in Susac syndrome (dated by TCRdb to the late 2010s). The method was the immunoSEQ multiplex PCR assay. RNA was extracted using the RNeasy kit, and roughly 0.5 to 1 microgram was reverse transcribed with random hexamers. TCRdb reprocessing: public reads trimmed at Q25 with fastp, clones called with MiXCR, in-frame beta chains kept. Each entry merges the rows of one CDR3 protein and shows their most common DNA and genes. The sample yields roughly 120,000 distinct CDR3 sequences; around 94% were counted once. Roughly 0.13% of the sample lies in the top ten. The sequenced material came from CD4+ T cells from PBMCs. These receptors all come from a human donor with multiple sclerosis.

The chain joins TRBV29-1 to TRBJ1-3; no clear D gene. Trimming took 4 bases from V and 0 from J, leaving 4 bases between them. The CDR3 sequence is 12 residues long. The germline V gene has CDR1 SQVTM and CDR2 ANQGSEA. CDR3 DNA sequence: TGCAGCGTTGGGAGCTCTGGAAACACCATATATTTT. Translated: CSVGSSGNTIYF.

CDR3 in DNA: TGTGCCAGCAGCTTAGGTCGGACGGGGAACACTGAAGCTTTCTTT. Translating gives CASSLGRTGNTEAFF. This chain links TRBV11-3 with TRBJ1-1; D is unclear. Deletions cut 1 base from V and 1 base from J, with 10 bases between. This CDR3 comprises 15 residues. Germline CDR1 and CDR2: SGHNT and YENEEA.

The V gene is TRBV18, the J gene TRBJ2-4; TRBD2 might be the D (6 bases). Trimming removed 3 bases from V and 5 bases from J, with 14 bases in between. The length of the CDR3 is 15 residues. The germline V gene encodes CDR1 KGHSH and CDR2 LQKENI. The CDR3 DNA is TGTGCCAGCTCACCCCTCGGGAGCTCCGAAAACATTCAGTACTTC. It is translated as CASSPLGSSENIQYF. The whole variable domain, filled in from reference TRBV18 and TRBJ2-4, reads NAGVMQNPRHLVRRRGQEARLRCSPMKGHSHVYWYRQLPEEGLKFMVYLQKENIIDESGMPKERFSAEFPKEGPSILRIQQVVRGDSAAYFCASSPLGSSENIQYFGAGTRLSVL.

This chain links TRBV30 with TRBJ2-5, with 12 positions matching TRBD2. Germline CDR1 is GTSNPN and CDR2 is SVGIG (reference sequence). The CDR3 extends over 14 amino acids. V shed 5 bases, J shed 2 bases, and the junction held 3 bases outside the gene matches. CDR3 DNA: TGTGCCTGGGGGCTAGCGGGAGGGCAAGAGACCCAGTACTTC. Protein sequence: CAWGLAGGQETQYF.

The CDR3, as DNA: TGCGCCAGCACCGTTCAAACAGGGAGAAACTATGGCTACACCTTC. Protein: CASTVQTGRNYGYTF. The chain joins TRBV5-1 to TRBJ1-2; a weak D match, TRBD1 (6 bases). CDR1 is SGHRS and CDR2 is YFSETQ in the germline V gene. V lost 6 bases to trimming and J lost 2 bases, with 17 bases between them. The CDR3 sequence is 15 residues long.

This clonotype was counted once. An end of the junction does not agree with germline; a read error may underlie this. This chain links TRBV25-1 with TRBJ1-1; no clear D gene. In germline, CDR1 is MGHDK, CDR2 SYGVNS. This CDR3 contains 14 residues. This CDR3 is CASGEWYGNTEAFF. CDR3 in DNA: TGTGCCAGCGGTGAATGGTACGGCAACACTGAAGCTTTCTTT.

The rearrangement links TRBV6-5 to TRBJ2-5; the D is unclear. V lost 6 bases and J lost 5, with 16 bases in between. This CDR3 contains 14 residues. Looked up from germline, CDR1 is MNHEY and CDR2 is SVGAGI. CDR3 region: CASSPPRSPETQYF. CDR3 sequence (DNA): TGTGCCAGCAGCCCCCCCCGCAGTCCTGAGACCCAGTACTTC.

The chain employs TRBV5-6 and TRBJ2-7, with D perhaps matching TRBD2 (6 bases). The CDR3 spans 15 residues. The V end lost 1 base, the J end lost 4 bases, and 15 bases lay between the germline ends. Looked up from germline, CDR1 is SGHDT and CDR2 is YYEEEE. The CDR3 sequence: CASSLRRGILYEQYF. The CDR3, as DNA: TGTGCCAGCAGCTTGAGACGGGGGATCCTATACGAGCAGTACTTC.

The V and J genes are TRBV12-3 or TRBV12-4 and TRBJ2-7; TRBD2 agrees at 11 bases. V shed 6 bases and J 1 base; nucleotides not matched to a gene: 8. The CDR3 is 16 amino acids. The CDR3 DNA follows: TGTGCCAGCAGGCTCCCCGGGACTAGCGGTTCCTACGAGCAGTACTTC. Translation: CASRLPGTSGSYEQYF.

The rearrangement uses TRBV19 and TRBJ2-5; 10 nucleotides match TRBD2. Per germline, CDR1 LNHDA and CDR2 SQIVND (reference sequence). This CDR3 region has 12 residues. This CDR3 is CFLAGEQETQYF. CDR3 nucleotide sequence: TGTTTCCTAGCGGGGGAACAAGAGACCCAGTACTTC.

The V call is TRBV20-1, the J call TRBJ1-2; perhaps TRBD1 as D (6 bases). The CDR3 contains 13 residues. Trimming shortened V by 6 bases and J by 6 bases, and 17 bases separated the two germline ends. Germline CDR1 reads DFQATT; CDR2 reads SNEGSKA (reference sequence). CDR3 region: CSARTGKKDGYTF. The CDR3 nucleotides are TGCAGTGCGCGAACAGGGAAAAAGGATGGCTACACCTTC.

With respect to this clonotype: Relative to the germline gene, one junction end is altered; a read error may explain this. In DNA, the CDR3 is TGCAGTGCTTACAGTTCAGGTGCCCTAAACGCCTTC. Protein: CSAYSSGALNAF. The gene calls are TRBV20-1 and TRBJ1-2; D ambiguous. Per germline, CDR1 DFQATT and CDR2 SNEGSKA (reference sequence). The CDR3 has 12 amino acids.